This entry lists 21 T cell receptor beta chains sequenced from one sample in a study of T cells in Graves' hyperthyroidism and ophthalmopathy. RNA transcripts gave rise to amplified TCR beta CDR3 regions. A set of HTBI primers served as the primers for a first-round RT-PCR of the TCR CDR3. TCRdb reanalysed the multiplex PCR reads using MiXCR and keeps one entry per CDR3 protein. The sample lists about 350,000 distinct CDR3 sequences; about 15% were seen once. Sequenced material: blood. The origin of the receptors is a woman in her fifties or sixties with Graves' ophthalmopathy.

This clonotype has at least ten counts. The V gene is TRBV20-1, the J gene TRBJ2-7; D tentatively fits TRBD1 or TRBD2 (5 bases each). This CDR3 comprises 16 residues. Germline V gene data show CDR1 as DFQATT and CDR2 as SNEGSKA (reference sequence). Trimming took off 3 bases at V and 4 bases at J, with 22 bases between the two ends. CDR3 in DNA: TGCAGTGCTAGGGCCTGGGGACCCCGGGAAGGTTACGAGCAGTACTTC. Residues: CSARAWGPREGYEQYF.

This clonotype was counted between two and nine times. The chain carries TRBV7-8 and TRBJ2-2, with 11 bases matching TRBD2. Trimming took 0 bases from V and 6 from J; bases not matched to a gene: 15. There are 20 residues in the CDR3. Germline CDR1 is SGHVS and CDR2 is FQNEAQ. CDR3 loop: CASSLALIGLAGGGAGELFF. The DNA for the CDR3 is TGTGCCAGCAGCTTAGCCCTAATCGGGCTAGCGGGAGGAGGGGCCGGGGAGCTGTTTTTT.

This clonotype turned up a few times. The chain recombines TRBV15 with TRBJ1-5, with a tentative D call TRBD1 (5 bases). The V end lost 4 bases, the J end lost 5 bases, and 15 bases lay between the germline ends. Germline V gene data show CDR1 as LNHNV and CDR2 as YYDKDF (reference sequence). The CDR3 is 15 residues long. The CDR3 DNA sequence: TGTGCCACCAGCACCCGACAGAATCGAGATCAGCCCCAGCATTTT. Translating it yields CATSTRQNRDQPQHF. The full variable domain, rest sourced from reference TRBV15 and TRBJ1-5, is DAMVIQNPRYQVTQFGKPVTLSCSQTLNHNVMYWYQQKSSQAPKLLFHYYDKDFNNEADTPDNFQSRRPNTSFCFLDIRSPGLGDTAMYLCATSTRQNRDQPQHFGDGTRLSIL.

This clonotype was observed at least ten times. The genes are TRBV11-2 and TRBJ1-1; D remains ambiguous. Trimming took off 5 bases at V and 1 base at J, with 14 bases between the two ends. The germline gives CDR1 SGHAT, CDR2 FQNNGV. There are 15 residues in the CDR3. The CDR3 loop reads CASSTPRDGNTEAFF. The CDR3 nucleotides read TGTGCCAGCAGCACACCGCGAGATGGGAACACTGAAGCTTTCTTT.

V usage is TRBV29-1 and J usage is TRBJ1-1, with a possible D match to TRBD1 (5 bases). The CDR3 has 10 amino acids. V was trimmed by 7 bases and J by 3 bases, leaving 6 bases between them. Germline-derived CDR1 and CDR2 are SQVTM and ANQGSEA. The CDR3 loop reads CSGGDTEAFF. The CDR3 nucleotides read TGCAGCGGGGGGGACACTGAAGCTTTCTTT.

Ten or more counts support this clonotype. CDR3 amino acids: CASSLNSRDTEAFF. The CDR3, as DNA: TGTGCCAGCAGCTTAAACAGCAGGGACACTGAAGCTTTCTTT. The chain has TRBV11-2 and TRBJ1-1, with D maybe TRBD1 (5 bases). The germline CDR1 and CDR2 sequences are SGHAT and FQNNGV. CDR3 size: 14 residues. V lost 2 bases and J lost 3, with 10 bases in between.

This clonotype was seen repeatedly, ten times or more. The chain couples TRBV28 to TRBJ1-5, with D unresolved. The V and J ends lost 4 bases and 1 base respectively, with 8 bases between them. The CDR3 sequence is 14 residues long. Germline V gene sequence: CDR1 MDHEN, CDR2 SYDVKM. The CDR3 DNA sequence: TGTGCCAGCAGTTCGTTAGCCAGCAATCAGCCCCAGCATTTT. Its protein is CASSSLASNQPQHF.

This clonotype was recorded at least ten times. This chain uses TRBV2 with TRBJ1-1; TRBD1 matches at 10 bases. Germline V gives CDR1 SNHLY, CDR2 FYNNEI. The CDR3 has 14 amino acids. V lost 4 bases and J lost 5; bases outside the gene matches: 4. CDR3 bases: TGTGCCAGCAGTGGACAGGGGGCTTATACTGAAGCTTTCTTT. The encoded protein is CASSGQGAYTEAFF.

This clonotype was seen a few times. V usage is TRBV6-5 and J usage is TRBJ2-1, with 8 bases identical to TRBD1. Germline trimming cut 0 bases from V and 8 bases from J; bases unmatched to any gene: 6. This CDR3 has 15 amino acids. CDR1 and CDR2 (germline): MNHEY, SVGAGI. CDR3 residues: CASSYSTKQGDEQFF. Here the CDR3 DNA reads TGTGCCAGCAGTTACTCGACGAAACAGGGGGATGAGCAGTTCTTC.

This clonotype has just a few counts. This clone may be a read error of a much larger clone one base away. The DNA for the CDR3 is TGTGCCAGCCCACCAATCCGGGGGGACATTTGGCCCCAGCATTTT. As protein: CASPPIRGDIWPQHF. The V call is TRBV18, the J call TRBJ1-5, with D tentatively TRBD1 (6 bases). CDR1 is KGHSH and CDR2 is LQKENI in the germline V gene. The CDR3 contains 15 residues.

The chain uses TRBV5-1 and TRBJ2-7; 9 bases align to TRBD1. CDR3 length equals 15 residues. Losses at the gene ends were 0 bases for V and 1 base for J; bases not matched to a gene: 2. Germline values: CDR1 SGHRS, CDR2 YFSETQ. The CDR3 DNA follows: TGCGCCAGCAGCTTGGCGACAGGGGGGTCCTACGAGCAGTACTTC. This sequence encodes CASSLATGGSYEQYF.

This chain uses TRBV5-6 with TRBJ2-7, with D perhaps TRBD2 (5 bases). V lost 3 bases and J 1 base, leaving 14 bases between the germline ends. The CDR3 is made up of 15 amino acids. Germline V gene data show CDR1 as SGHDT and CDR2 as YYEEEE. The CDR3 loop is CASSSLVTLSYEQYF. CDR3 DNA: TGTGCCAGCAGCTCACTAGTAACTTTATCCTACGAGCAGTACTTC.

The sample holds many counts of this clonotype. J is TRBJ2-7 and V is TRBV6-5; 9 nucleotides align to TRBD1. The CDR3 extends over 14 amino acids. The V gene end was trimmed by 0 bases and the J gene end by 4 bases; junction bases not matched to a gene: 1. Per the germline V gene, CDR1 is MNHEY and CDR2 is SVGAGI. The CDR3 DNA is TGTGCCAGCAGTTACTCCGGGACAGGGTACGAGCAGTACTTC. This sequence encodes CASSYSGTGYEQYF.

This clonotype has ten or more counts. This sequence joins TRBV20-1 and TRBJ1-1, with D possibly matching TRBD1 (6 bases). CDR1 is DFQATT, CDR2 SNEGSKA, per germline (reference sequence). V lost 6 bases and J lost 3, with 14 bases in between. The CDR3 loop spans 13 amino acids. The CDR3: CSATDRRHTEAFF. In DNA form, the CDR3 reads TGCAGTGCCACTGACAGGCGGCACACTGAAGCTTTCTTT.

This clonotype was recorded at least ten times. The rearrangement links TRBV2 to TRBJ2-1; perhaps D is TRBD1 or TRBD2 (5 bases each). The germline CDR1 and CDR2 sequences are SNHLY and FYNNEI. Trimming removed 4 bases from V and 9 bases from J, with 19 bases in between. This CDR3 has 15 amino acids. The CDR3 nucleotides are TGTGCCAGCAGTGGGGGGATAGCCCAGAGTGGTGAGCAGTTCTTC. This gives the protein CASSGGIAQSGEQFF.

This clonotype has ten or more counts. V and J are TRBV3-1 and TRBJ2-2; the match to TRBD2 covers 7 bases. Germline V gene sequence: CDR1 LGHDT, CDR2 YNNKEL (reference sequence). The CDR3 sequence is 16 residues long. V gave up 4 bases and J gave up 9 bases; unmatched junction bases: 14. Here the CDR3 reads CASSPFPAGPFRELFF. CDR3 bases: TGTGCCAGCAGCCCTTTCCCAGCGGGGCCCTTCCGGGAGCTGTTTTTT.

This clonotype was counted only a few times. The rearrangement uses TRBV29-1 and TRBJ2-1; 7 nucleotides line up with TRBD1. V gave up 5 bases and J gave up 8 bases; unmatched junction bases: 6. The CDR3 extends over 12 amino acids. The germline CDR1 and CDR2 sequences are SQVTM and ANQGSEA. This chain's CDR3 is CSVLSTGHEQFF. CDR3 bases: TGCAGCGTTTTGTCGACAGGGCATGAGCAGTTCTTC.

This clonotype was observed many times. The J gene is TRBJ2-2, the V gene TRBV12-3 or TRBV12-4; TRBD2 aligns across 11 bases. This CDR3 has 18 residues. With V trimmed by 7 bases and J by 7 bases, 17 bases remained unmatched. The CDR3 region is CASTLRSGLAGLVGELFF. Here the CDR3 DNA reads TGTGCCAGCACCCTTAGGTCAGGACTAGCGGGCTTAGTCGGGGAGCTGTTTTTT.

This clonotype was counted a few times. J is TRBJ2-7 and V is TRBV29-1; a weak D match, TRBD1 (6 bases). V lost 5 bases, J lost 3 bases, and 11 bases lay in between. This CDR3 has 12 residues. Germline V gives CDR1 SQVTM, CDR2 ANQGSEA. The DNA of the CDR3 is TGCAGCGTTACGACAGGTAACTACGAGCAGTACTTC. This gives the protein CSVTTGNYEQYF.

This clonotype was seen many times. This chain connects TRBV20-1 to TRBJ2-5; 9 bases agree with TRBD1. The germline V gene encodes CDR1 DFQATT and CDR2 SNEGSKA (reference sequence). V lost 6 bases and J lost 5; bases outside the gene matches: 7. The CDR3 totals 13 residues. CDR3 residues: CSAGGQGEETQYF. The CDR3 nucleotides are TGCAGTGCAGGGGGACAGGGCGAGGAGACCCAGTACTTC.

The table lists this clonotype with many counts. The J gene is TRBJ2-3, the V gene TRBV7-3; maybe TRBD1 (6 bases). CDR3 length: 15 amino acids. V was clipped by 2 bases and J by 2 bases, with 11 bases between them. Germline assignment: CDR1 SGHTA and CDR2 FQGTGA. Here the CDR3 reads CASSLLGQPTDTQYF. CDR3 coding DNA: TGTGCCAGCAGCTTACTGGGACAACCCACAGATACGCAGTATTTT.